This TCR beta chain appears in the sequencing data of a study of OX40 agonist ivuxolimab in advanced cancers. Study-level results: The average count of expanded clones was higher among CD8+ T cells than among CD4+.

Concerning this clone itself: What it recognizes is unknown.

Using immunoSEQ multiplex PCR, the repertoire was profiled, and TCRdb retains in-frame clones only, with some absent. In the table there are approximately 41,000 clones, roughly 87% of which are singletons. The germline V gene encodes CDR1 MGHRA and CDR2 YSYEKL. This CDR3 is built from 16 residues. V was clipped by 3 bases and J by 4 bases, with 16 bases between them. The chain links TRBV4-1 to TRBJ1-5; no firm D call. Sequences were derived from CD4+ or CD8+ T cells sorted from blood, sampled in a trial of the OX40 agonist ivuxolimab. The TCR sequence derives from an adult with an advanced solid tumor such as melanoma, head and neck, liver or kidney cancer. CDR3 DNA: TGCGCCAGCAGCCACGGTTTAGATGGGTTTAATCAGCCCCAGCATTTT. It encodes CASSHGLDGFNQPQHF.